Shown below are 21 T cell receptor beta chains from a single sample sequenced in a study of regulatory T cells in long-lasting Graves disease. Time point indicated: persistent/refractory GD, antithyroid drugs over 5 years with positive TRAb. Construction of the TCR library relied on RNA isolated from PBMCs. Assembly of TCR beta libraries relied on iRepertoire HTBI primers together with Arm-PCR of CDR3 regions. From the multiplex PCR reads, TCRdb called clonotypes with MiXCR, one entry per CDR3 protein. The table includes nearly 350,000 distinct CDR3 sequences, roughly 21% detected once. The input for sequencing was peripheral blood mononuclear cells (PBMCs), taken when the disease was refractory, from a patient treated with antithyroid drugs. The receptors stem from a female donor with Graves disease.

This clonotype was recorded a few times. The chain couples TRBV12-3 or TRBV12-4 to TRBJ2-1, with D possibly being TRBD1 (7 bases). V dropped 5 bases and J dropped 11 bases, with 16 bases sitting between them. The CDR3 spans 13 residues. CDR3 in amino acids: CASSPRDSGQQFF. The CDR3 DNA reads TGTGCCAGCAGTCCACGGGACAGCGGGCAGCAGTTCTTC.

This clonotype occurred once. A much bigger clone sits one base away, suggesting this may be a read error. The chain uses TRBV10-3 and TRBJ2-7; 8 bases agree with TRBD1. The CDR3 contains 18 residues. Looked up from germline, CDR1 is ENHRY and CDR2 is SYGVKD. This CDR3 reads CAVSDRISSGTGTYEQYF. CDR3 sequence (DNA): TGTGCCGTCAGTGATAGAATCTCCTCCGGGACAGGCACGTACGAGCAGTACTTC.

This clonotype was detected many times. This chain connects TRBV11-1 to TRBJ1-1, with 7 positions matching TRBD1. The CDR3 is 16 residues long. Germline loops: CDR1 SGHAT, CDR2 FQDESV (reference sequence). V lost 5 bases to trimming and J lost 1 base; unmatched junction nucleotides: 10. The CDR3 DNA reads TGTGCCAGCAGCAAGAGGGGGCCCGAGTGGAACACTGAAGCTTTCTTT. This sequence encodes CASSKRGPEWNTEAFF.

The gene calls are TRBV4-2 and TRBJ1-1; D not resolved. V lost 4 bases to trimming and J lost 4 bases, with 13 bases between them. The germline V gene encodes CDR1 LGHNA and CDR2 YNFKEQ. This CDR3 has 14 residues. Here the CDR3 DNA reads TGTGCCAGCAGCCCCGAGGATGCGGCCACTGAAGCTTTCTTT. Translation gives CASSPEDAATEAFF.

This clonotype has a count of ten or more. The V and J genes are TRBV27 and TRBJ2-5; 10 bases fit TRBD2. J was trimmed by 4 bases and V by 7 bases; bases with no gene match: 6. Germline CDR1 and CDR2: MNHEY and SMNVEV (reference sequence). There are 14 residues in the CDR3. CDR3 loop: CASKPLAGVETQYF. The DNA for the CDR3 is TGTGCCAGCAAACCCCTAGCGGGAGTAGAGACCCAGTACTTC.

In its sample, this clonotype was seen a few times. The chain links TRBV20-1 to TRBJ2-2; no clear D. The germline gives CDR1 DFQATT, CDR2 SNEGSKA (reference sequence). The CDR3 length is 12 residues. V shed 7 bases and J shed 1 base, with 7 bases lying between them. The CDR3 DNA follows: TGCAGTGTGCCAGGGAACACCGGGGAGCTGTTTTTT. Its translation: CSVPGNTGELFF.

CDR3 loop: CASSPQNLANTGELFF. The CDR3 DNA reads TGTGCCAGCAGTCCTCAGAATCTAGCGAACACCGGGGAGCTGTTTTTT. This chain joins TRBV12-3 or TRBV12-4 and TRBJ2-2; unclear D gene. Trimming left V 5 bases short and J 0 bases short, with 13 bases between. The CDR3 consists of 16 residues.

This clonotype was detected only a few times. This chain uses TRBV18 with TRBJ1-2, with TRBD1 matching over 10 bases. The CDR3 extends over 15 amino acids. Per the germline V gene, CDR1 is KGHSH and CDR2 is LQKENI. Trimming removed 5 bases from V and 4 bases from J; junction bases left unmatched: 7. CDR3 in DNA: TGTGCCAGCTCAACCGACGGGACAGGGGCCTATGGCTACACCTTC. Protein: CASSTDGTGAYGYTF. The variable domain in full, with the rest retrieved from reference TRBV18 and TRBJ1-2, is NAGVMQNPRHLVRRRGQEARLRCSPMKGHSHVYWYRQLPEEGLKFMVYLQKENIIDESGMPKERFSAEFPKEGPSILRIQQVVRGDSAAYFCASSTDGTGAYGYTFGSGTRLTVV.

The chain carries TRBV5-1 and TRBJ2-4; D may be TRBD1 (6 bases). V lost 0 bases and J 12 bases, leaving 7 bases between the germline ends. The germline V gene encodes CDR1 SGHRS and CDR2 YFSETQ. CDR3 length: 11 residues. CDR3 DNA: TGCGCCAGCAGCTTGGGGACAGATCAGTACTTC. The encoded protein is CASSLGTDQYF.

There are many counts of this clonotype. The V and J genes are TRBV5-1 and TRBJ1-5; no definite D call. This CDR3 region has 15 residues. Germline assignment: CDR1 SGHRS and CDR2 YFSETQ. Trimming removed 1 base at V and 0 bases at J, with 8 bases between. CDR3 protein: CASSLMGSSNQPQHF. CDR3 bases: TGCGCCAGCAGCTTGATGGGGAGTAGCAATCAGCCCCAGCATTTT.

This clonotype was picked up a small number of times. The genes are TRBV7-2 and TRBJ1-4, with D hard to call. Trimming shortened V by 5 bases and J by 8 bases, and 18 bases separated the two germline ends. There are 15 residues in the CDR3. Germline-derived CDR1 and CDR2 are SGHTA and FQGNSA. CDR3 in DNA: TGTGCCAGCAGCGCCCGGGGAGGAAGAGAGGAAAAACTGTTTTTT. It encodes CASSARGGREEKLFF.

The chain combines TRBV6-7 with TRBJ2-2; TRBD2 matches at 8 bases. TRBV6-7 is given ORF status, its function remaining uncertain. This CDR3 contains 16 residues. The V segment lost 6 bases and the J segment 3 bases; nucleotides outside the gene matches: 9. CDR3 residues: CASRPERESDTGELFF. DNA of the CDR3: TGTGCCAGCAGGCCGGAGCGGGAGTCCGACACCGGGGAGCTGTTTTTT.

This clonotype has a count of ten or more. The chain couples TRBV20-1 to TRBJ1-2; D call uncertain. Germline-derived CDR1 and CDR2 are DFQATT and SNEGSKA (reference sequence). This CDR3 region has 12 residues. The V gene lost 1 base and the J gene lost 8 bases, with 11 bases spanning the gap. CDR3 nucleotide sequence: TGCAGTGCTAGAGCGCCGCTTAAGGGCTACACCTTC. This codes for CSARAPLKGYTF.

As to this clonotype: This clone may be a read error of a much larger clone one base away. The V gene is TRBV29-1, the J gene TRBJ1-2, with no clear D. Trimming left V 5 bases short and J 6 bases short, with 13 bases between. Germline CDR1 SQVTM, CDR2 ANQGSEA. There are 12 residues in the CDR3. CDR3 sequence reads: CSVSSPNHGYTF. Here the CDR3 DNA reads TGCAGCGTTTCGTCGCCCAACCATGGCTACACCTTC.

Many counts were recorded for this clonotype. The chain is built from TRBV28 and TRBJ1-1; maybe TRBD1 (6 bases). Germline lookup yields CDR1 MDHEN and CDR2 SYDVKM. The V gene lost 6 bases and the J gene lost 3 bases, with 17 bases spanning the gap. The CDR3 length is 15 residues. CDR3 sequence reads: CASSLEGTLYTEAFF. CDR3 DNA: TGTGCCAGCAGCCTAGAAGGGACACTTTACACTGAAGCTTTCTTT. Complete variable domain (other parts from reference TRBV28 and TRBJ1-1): DVKVTQSSRYLVKRTGEKVFLECVQDMDHENMFWYRQDPGLGLRLIYFSYDVKMKEKGDIPEGYSVSREKKERFSLILESASTNQTSMYLCASSLEGTLYTEAFFGQGTRLTVV.

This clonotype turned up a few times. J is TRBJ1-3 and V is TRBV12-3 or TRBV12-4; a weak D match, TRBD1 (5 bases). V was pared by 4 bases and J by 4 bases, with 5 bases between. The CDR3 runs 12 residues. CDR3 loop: CASSWGGNTIYF. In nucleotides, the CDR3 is TGTGCCAGCAGTTGGGGCGGAAACACCATATATTTT.

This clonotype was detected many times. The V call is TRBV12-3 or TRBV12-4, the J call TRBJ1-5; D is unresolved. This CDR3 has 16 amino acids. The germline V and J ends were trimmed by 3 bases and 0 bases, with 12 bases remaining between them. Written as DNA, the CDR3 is TGTGCCAGCAGTTTTGCCGGGAGAAATAGCAATCAGCCCCAGCATTTT. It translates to CASSFAGRNSNQPQHF.

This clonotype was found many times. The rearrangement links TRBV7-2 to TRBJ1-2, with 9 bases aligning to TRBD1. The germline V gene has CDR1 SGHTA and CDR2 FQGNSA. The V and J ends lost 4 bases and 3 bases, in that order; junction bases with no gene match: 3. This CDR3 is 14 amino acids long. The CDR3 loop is CASSSDRGDYGYTF. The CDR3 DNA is TGTGCCAGCAGCTCGGACAGGGGTGACTATGGCTACACCTTC.

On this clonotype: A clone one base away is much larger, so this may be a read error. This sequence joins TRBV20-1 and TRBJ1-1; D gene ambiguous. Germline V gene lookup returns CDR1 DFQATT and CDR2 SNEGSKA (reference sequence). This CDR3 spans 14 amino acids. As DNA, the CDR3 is TGCGGTGCTCCCCATCCCGGTGGGAACACTGAAGCTTTCTTT. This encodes CGAPHPGGNTEAFF.

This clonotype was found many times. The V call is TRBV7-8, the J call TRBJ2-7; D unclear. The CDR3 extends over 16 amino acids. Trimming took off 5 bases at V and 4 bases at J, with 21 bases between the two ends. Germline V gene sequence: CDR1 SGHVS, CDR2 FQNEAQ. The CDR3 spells CASSLGRTDNGYEQYF. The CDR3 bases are TGTGCCAGCAGCCTAGGGCGGACCGATAATGGGTACGAGCAGTACTTC.

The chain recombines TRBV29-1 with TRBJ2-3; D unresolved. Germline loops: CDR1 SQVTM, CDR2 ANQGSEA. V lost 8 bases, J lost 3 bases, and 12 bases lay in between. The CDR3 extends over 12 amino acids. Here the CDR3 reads CSLNTGTDTQYF. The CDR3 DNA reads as TGCAGCCTTAATACTGGAACAGATACGCAGTATTTT.